This TCR beta chain stems from a study of T cell repertoires in cytomegalovirus infection. Study summary: Recently identified HLA-C-restricted CMV epitopes were used, and well-studied HLA-B-restricted CMV epitopes were used as well.

Per germline, CDR1 SQVTM and CDR2 ANQGSEA. The CDR3 is 13 amino acids. Between the trimmed V and J ends, which lost 2 bases and 6 bases, there was a span of 11 bases. Note on this clonotype: Its antigen is not known.

Regarding the study as a whole: The study identified carriers of CMV plus the relevant HLA from cumulative public TCR beta family frequency. Ex vivo responses were dominated by HLA-C-restricted CMV-specific TCR beta clonotypes.

Each CDR3 protein is one row after TCRdb ran MiXCR on the reads. Of around 900,000 distinct CDR3 sequences listed, about a third were seen once; the top ten hold over 13%. The chain has TRBV29-1 and TRBJ2-1, with D perhaps TRBD2 (6 bases). The origin of this receptor is a human donor in good health (CMV status not recorded). Some clones in this sample may be carry-over from other donors' samples. The sequences come from cultured CD8+ T cells from PBMCs, collected from culture after CMV antigen stimulation. CDR3 loop: CSVETGEFNEQFF. CDR3 DNA sequence: TGCAGCGTTGAAACGGGAGAATTCAATGAGCAGTTCTTC.